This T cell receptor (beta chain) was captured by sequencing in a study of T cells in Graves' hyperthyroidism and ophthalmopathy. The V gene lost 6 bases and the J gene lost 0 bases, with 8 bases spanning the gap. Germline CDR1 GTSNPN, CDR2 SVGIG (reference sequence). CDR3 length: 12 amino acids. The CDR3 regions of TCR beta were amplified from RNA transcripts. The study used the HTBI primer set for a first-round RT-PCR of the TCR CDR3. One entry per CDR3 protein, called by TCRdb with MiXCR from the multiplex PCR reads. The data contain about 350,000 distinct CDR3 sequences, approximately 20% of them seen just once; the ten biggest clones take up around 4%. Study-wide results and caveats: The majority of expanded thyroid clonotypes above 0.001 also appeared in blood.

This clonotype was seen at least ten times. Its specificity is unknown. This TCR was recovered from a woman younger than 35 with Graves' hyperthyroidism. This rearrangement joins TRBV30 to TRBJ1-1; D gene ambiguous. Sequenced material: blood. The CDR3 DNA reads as TGTGCCTGCCAGAGCATGAACACTGAAGCTTTCTTT. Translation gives CACQSMNTEAFF.